This TCR beta chain is from a study of cytomegalovirus exposure and HLA in healthy donors. CDR3 length equals 14 residues. Germline-derived CDR1 and CDR2 are SGHRS and YFSETQ. With 4 bases clipped from V and 5 bases from J, the junction kept 8 bases outside the gene matches. PCR amplification relied on 60 Vbeta primers (plus 13 Jbeta primers). The data were produced by immunoSEQ multiplex PCR, yet TCRdb's version contains in-frame clones alone and is incomplete. The sample totals just over 50,000 clones. Sequenced input: PBMCs. The chain is built from TRBV5-1 and TRBJ2-5; 7 bases fit TRBD1. The receptor was isolated from a woman aged 55-70 years in good health and CMV-seropositive. CDR3 sequence: CASSPDRDRETQYF. The CDR3 nucleotides read TGCGCCAGCAGCCCAGACAGGGATCGGGAGACCCAGTACTTC.